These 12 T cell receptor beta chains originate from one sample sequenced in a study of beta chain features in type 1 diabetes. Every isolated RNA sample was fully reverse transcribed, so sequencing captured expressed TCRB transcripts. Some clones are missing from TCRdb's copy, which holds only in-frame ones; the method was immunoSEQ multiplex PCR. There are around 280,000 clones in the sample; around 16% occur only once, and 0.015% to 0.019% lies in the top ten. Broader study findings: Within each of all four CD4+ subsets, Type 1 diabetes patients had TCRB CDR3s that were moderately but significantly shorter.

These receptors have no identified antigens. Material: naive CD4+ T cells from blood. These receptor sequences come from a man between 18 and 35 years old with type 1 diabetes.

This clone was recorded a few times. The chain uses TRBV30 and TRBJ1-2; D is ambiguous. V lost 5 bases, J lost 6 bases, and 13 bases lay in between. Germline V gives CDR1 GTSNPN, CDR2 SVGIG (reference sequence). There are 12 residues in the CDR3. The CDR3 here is CAWRAFGDGYTF. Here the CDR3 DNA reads TGTGCCTGGCGGGCCTTCGGGGATGGCTACACCTTC.

The CDR3 DNA reads as TGCAGCGTTGGACAGGCTAATGAAAAACTGTTTTTT. The encoded protein is CSVGQANEKLFF. V and J are TRBV29-1 and TRBJ1-4; weak D call: TRBD1 (6 bases). Germline loops: CDR1 SQVTM, CDR2 ANQGSEA. The CDR3 totals 12 residues. V lost 4 bases and J lost 3, with 6 bases in between.

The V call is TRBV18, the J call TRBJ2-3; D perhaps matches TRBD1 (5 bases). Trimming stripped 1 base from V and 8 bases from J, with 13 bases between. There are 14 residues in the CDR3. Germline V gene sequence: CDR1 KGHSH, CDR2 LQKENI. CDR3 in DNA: TGTGCCAGCTCACCACAACGTACACAGGCTACGCAGTATTTT. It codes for CASSPQRTQATQYF.

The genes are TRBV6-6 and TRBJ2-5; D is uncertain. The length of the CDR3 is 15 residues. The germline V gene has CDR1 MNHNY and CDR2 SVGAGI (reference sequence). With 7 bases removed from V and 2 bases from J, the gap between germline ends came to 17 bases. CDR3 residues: CASTRMVTLQETQYF. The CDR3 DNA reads TGTGCCAGCACTAGAATGGTAACGCTACAAGAGACCCAGTACTTC.

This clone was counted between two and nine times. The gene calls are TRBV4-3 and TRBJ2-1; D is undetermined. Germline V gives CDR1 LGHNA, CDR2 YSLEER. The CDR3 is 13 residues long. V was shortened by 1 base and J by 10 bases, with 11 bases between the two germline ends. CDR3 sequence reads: CASSQVVIMEQFF. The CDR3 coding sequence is TGCGCCAGCAGCCAAGTAGTAATTATGGAGCAGTTCTTC.

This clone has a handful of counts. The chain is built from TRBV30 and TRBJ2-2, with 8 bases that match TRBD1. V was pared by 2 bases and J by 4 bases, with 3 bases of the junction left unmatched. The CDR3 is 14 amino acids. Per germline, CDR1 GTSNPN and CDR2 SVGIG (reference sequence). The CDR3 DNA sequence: TGTGCCTGGAGTATACAGGGGGGCACCGGGGAGCTGTTTTTT. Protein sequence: CAWSIQGGTGELFF.

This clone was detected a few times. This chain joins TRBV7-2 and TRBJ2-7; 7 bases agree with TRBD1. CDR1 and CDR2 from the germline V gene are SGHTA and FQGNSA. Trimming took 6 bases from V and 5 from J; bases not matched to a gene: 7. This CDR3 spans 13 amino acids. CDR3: CASRPTGIHEQYF. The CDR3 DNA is TGTGCCAGCAGGCCGACAGGGATACACGAGCAGTACTTC. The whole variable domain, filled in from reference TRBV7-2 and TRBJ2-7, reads GAGVSQSPSNKVTEKGKDVELRCDPISGHTALYWYRQSLGQGLEFLIYFQGNSAPDKSGLPSDRFSAERTGGSVSTLTIQRTQQEDSAVYLCASRPTGIHEQYFGPGTRLTVT.

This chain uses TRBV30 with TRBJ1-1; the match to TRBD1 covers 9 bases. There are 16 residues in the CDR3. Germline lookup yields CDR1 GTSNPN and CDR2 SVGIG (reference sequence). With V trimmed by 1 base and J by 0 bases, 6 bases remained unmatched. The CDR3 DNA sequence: TGTGCCTGGAGTGACATACGGGACAGGGTGAACACTGAAGCTTTCTTT. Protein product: CAWSDIRDRVNTEAFF.

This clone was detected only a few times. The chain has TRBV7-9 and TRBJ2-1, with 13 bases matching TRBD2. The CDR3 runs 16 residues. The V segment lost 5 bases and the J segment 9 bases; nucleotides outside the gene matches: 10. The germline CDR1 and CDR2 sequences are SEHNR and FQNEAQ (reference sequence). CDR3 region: CASSLTTSGRTGEQFF. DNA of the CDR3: TGTGCCAGCAGCCTTACGACTAGCGGGAGGACGGGTGAGCAGTTCTTC.

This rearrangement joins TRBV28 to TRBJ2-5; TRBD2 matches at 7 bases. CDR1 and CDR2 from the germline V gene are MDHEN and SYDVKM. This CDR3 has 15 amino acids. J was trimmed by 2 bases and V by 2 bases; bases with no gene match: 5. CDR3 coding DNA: TGTGCCAGCAGTTTAATTGGGGAGGGGCAAGAGACCCAGTACTTC. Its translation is CASSLIGEGQETQYF.

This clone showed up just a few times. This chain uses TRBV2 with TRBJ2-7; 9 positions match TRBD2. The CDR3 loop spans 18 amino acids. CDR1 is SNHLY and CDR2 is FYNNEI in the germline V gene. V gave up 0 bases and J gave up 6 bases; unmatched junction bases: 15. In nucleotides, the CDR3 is TGTGCCAGCAGTGAAGCACCTTTGGTAGCGGGAGCAGAAATCGAGCAGTACTTC. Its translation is CASSEAPLVAGAEIEQYF.

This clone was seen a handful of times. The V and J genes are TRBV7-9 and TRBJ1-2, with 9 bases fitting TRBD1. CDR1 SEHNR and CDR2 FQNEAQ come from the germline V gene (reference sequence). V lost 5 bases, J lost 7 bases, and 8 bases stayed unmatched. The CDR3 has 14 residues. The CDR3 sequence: CASSPVRTGVGYTF. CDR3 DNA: TGTGCCAGCAGCCCGGTTCGGACAGGGGTTGGCTACACCTTC.